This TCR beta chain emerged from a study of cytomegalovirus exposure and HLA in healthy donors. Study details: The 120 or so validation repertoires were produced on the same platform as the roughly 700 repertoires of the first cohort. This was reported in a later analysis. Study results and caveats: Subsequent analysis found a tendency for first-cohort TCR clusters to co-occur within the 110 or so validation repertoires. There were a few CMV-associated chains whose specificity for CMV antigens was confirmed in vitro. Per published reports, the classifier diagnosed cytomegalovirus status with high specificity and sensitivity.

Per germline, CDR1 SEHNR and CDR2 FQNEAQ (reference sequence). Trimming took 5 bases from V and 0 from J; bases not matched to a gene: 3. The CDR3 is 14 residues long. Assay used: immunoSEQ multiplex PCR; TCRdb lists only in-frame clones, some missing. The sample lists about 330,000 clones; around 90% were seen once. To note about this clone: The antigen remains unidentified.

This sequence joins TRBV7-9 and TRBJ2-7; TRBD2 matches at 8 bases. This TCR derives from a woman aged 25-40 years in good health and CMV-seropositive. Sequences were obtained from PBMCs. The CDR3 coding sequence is TGTGCCAGCAGCGATAGCGGGGTCTCCTACGAGCAGTACTTC. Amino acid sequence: CASSDSGVSYEQYF.